In its sample, the clone carrying this TCR beta chain was seen a few times. What it binds is unknown. A second PCR, run for about 7 to 11 cycles, used a sample-barcoded 5' primer plus a J-beta primer mix. MiXCR, applied by TCRdb to the 5' RACE reads, yields one record per CDR3 protein. This sample carries fewer than 1,000,000 distinct CDR3 sequences, about 47% of them seen once, and the ten largest clones take 18%. The CDR3 runs 18 residues. Germline trimming cut 3 bases from V and 4 bases from J; bases unmatched to any gene: 13. Healthy Russian Caucasian donors spanned ages about 6 to 95 years. Total RNA was isolated from each sample in quantities of at least 5 micrograms. The record originates from a study of blood T cells in healthy people across ages. General observations from the study: Diversity estimates drawn from one million T cells were deemed underestimates.

The clonotype originates from a man aged 80 or over in good health. V is TRBV12-3 or TRBV12-4 and J is TRBJ2-5; 11 bases are a match to TRBD2. Sample: blood. The CDR3 coding sequence is TGTGCCAGCAGTTTCCGGACTAGCGGGCGTCGTTCAGGAGAGACCCAGTACTTC. Translating it yields CASSFRTSGRRSGETQYF.